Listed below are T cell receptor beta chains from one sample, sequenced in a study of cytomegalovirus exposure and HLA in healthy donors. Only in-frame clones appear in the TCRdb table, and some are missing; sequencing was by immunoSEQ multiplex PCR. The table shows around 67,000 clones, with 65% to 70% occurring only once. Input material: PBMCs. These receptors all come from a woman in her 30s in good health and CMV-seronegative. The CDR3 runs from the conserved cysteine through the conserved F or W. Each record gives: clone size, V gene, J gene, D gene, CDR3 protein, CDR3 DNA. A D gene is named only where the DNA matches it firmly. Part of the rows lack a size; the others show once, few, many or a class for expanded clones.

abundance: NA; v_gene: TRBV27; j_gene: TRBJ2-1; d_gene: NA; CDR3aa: CASSSLASYNEQFF; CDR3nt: TGTGCCAGCAGTTCGCTGGCCTCCTACAATGAGCAGTTCTTC
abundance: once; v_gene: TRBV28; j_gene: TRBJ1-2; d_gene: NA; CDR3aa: CASSPPRTERGYTF; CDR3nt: TGTGCCAGCAGCCCCCCACGGACAGAGAGGGGCTACACCTTC
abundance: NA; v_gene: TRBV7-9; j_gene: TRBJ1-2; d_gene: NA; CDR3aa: CASSPGTLLDGYTF; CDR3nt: TGTGCCAGCAGCCCCGGGACTCTTCTTGATGGCTACACCTTC
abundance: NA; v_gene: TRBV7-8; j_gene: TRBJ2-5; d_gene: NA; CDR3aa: CASSSMEGNKETQYF; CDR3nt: TGTGCCAGCAGCTCCATGGAGGGGAATAAAGAGACCCAGTACTTC
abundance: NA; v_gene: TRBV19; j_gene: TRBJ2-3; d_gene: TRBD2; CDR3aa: CASSIGAGGADTQYF; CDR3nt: TGTGCCAGTAGTATAGGCGCGGGGGGAGCAGATACGCAGTATTTT
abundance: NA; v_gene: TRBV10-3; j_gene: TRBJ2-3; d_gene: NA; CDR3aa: CAISTSLSDTQYF; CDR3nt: TGTGCCATCAGTACTAGCTTGTCAGATACGCAGTATTTT
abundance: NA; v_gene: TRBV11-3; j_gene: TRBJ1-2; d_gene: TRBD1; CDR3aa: CASSWGQGKGSSGYTF; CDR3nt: TGTGCCAGCAGCTGGGGACAGGGGAAGGGCTCCAGTGGCTACACCTTC
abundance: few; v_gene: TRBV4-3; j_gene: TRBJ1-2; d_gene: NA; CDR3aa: CASSQDRAGLNYGYTF; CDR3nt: TGCGCCAGCAGCCAAGATCGTGCAGGTCTTAACTATGGCTACACCTTC
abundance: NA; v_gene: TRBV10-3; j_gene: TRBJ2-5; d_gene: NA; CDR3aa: CAISDQGYETQYF; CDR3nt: TGTGCCATCAGTGACCAGGGGTATGAGACCCAGTACTTC
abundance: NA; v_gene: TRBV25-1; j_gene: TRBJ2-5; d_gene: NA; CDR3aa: CASSELEETQYF; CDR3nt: TGTGCCAGCAGTGAGCTGGAGGAGACCCAGTACTTC
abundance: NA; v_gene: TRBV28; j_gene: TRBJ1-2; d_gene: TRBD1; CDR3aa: CASGGSSDRMGGYTF; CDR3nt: TGTGCCAGCGGCGGTTCGTCGGACAGGATGGGGGGCTACACCTTC
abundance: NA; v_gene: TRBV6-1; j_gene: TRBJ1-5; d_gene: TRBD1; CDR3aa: CASSRDRVQPQHF; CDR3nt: TGTGCCAGCAGCCGGGACAGAGTACAGCCCCAGCATTTT
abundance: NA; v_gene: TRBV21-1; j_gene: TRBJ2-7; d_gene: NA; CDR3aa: CASSKATGGQSSYEQYF; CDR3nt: TGTGCCAGCAGCAAAGCAACAGGGGGCCAGAGCTCCTACGAGCAGTACTTC
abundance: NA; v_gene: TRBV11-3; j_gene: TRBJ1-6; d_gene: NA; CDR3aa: CASSSRDTDNSPLHF; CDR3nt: TGTGCCAGCAGCTCCCGGGACACAGATAATTCACCCCTCCACTTT
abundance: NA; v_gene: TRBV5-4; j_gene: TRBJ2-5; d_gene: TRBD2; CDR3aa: CASSHPGTSGEETQYF; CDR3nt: TGCGCCAGCAGCCACCCAGGGACTAGCGGGGAAGAGACCCAGTACTTC
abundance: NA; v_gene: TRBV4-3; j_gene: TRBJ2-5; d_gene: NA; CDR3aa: CASSLTSDRETQYF; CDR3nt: TGCGCCAGCAGCCTGACAAGTGACAGGGAGACCCAGTACTTC
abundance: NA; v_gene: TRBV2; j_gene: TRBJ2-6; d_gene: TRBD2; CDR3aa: CASSPGRRSSSGANVLTF; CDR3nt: TGTGCCAGCAGTCCCGGGAGGAGGTCCTCTTCTGGGGCCAACGTCCTGACTTTC
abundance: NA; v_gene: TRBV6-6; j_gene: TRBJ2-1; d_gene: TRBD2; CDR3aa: CASSYSGLAGAQEQFF; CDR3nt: TGTGCCAGCAGTTACTCGGGACTAGCGGGGGCACAGGAGCAGTTCTTC
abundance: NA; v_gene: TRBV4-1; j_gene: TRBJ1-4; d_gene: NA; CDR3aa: CASSHEDNEKLFF; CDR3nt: TGCGCCAGCAGCCATGAGGATAATGAAAAACTGTTTTTT
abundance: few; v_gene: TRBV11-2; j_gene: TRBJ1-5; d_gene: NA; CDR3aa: CASSLGLRKPQHF; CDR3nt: TGTGCCAGCAGCTTGGGACTTCGCAAGCCCCAGCATTTT
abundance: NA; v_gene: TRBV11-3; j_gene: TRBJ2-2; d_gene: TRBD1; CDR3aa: CATGPGGRTGELFF; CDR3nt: TGTGCCACGGGCCCAGGGGGCAGGACCGGGGAGCTGTTTTTT
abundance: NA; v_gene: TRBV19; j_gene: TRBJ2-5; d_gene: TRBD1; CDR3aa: CASSTRRDSQETQYF; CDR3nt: TGTGCCAGTAGCACCCGCCGGGACAGCCAAGAGACCCAGTACTTC
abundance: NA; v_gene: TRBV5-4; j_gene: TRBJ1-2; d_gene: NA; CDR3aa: CASSPIRADWDYGYTF; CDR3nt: TGTGCCAGCAGCCCAATAAGGGCGGACTGGGACTATGGCTACACCTTC
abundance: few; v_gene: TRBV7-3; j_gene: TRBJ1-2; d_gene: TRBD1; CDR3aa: CASSHDGQGASVRYGYTF; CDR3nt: TGCGCCAGCAGCCACGACGGACAGGGGGCGAGCGTTCGCTATGGCTACACCTTC
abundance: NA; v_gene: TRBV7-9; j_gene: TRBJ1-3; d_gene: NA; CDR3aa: CASSRNSETRGNTIYF; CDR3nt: TGTGCCAGCAGCAGAAACAGCGAGACTAGGGGAAACACCATATATTTT
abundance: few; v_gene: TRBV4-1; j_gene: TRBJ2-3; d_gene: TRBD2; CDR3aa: CASSQEAASGGQRDTQYF; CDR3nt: TGCGCCAGCAGCCAAGAGGCGGCTAGCGGGGGCCAGAGGGATACGCAGTATTTT
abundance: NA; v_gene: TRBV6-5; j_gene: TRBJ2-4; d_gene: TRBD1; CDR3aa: CASSYLDRAMSF; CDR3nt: TGTGCCAGCAGTTACTTGGACAGGGCCATGTCCTTC